This T cell receptor beta chain stems from a study of HIV-infected patients and healthy controls. Study-level findings and limits: HIV-infected patients and controls differed significantly in mean usage of eight alpha and eight beta V genes.

The CDR3 loop spans 13 amino acids. From germline, CDR1 is LGHDT and CDR2 YNNKEL (reference sequence). Between the trimmed V and J ends, which lost 1 base and 7 bases, there was a span of 10 bases. For this clonotype: The antigen is unknown.

No cell fractionation was done, so the repertoire covers all unsorted peripheral blood T cells. Alpha and beta constant-region primers primed reverse transcription of around 0.5 ug RNA. Using multiplexing indices, alpha and beta chain libraries were generated apart by chain-specific third strand synthesis. TCRdb used MiXCR to reprocess the 5' RACE reads, holding one entry per CDR3 protein. The table lists roughly 25,000 distinct CDR3 sequences, roughly 8.7% of them singletons. The chain has TRBV3-1 and TRBJ2-5; no reliable D call. This TCR came from an adult in good health. Sequencing was done on a sample of blood. CDR3 nucleotide sequence: TGTGCCAGCAGCCAAGTCAGGTTTCGGACCCAGTACTTC. Its protein product is CASSQVRFRTQYF.